This T cell receptor beta chain was obtained from a study of blood T cell repertoires in COVID-19. Whole-study context: There were acute and convalescent COVID-19 samples, and they came from the United States, Italy and Spain.

A Seattle source enrolled patients during active infection and followed them longitudinally. Study processing details: Reference gene primer amplification in the assay estimated nucleated cell counts. TCRdb's table, derived via immunoSEQ multiplex PCR, lists solely in-frame clones and lacks some. Clone size and the V and J calls come from that table; the DNA yielded D and trimming. The table lists about 76,000 clones, approximately 85% of them singletons, with around 9.6% in the top ten. The CDR3 spans 15 residues. Germline values: CDR1 SGHTA, CDR2 FQGTGA. The germline V and J ends were trimmed by 5 bases and 4 bases, with 17 bases remaining between them.

This rearrangement joins TRBV7-3 to TRBJ1-1; D call uncertain. The material sequenced was peripheral blood. The clonotype was recovered from a man in his fifties or sixties with COVID-19, enrolled during active disease. This chain's CDR3 is CASSPHPQRGTEAFF. The CDR3 DNA is TGTGCCAGCAGCCCTCACCCCCAAAGAGGCACTGAAGCTTTCTTT.